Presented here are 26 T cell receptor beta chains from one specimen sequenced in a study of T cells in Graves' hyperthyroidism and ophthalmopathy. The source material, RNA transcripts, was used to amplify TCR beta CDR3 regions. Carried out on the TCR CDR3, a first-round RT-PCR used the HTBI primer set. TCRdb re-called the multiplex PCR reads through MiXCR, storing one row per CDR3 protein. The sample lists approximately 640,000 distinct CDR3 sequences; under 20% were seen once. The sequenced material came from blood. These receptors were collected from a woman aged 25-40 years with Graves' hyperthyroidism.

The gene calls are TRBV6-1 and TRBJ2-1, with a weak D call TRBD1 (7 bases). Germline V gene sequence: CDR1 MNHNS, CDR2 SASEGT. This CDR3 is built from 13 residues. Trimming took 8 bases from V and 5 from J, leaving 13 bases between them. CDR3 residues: CASGGTAHNEQFF. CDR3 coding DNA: TGTGCCAGCGGGGGGACAGCTCACAATGAGCAGTTCTTC.

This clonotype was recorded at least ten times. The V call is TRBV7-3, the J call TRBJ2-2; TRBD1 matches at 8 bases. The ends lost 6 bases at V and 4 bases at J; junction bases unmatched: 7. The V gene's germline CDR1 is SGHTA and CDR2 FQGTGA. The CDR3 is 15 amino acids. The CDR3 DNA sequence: TGTGCCAGCAGGAAAGACAGGGGCCCCACCGGGGAGCTGTTTTTT. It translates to CASRKDRGPTGELFF.

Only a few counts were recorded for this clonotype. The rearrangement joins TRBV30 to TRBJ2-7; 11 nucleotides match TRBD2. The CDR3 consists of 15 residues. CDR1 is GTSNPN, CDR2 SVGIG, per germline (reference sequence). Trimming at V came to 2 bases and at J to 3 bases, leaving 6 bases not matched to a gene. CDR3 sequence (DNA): TGTGCCTGGAGTACCGGGACTAGCGGCTTCTACGAGCAGTACTTC. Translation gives CAWSTGTSGFYEQYF. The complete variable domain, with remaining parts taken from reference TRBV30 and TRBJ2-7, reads SQTIHQWPATLVQPVGSPLSLECTVEGTSNPNLYWYRQAAGRGLQLLFYSVGIGQISSEVPQNLSASRPQDRQFILSSKKLLLSDSGFYLCAWSTGTSGFYEQYFGPGTRLTVT.

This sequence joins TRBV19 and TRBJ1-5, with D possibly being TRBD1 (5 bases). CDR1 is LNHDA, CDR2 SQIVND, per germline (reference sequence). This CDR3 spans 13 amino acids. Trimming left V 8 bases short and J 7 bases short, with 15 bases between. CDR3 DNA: TGTGCCAGTCGCACCGAGGGGACCCAGCCCCAGCATTTT. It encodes CASRTEGTQPQHF.

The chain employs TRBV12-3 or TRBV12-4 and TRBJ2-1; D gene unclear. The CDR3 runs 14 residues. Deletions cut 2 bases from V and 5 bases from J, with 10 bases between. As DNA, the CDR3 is TGTGCCAGCAGTTTACTCGGACGTAACAATGAGCAGTTCTTC. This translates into CASSLLGRNNEQFF.

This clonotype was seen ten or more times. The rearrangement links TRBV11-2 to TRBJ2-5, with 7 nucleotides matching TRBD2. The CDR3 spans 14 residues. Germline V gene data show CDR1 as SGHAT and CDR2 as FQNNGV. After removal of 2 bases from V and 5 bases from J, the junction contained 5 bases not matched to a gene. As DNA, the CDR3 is TGTGCCAGCAGCTTATTCCGGGGAGGGGAGACCCAGTACTTC. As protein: CASSLFRGGETQYF. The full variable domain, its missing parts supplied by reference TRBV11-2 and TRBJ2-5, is EAGVAQSPRYKIIEKRQSVAFWCNPISGHATLYWYQQILGQGPKLLIQFQNNGVVDDSQLPKDRFSAERLKGVDSTLKIQPAKLEDSAVYLCASSLFRGGETQYFGPGTRLLVL.

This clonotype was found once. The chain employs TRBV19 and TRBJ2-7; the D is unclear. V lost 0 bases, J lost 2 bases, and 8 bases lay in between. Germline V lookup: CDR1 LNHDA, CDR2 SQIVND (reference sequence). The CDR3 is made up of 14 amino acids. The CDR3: CASSIDGSAYEQYF. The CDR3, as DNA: TGTGCCAGTAGTATAGATGGCAGCGCCTACGAGCAGTACTTC.

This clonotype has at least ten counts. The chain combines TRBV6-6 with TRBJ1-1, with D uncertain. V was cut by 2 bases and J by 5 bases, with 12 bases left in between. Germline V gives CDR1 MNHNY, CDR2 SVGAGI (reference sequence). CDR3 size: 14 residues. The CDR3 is CASSYGFGLTEAFF. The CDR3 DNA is TGTGCCAGCAGTTACGGGTTCGGATTAACTGAAGCTTTCTTT.

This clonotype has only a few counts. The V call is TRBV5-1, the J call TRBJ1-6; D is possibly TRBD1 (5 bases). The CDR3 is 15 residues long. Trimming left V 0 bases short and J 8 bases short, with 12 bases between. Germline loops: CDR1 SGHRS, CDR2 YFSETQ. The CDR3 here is CASSLEGREDSPLHF. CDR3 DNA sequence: TGCGCCAGCAGCTTGGAGGGGCGCGAAGATTCACCCCTCCACTTT.

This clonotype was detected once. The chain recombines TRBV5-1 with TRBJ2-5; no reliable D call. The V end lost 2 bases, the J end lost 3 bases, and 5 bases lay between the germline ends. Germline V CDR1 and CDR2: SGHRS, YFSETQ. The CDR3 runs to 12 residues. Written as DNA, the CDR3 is TGCGCCAGCAGCTTTGGGAAAGAGACCCAGTACTTC. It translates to CASSFGKETQYF.

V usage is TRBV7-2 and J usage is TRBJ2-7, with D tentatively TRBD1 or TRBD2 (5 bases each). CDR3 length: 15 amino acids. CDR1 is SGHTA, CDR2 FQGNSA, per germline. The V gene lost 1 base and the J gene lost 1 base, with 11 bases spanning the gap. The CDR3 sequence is CASSLGGTQSYEQYF. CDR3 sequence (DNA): TGTGCCAGCAGCTTAGGTGGGACCCAGTCCTACGAGCAGTACTTC.

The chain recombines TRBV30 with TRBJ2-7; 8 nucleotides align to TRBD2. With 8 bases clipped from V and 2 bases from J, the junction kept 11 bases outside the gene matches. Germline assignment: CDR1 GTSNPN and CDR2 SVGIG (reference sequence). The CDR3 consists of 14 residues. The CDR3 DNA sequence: TGTGCCGGATCGATGACTAGCGCAACCTACGAGCAGTACTTC. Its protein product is CAGSMTSATYEQYF.

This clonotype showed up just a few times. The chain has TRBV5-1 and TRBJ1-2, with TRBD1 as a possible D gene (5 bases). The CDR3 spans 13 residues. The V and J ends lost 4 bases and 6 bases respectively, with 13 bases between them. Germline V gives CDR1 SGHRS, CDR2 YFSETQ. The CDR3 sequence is CASSPAGNDGYTF. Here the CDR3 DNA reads TGCGCCAGCAGCCCGGCAGGGAACGATGGCTACACCTTC.

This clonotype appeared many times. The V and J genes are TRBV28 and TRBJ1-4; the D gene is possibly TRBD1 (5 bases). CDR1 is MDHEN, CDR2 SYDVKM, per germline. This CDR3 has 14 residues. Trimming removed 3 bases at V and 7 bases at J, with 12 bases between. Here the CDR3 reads CASSFGGRSEKLFF. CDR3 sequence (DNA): TGTGCCAGCAGTTTCGGGGGTAGGAGTGAAAAACTGTTTTTT.

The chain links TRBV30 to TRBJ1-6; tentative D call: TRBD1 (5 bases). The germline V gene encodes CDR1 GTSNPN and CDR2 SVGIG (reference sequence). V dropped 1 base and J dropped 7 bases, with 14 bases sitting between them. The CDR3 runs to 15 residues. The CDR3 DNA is TGTGCCTGGAGTGCCGAGCAGGGCACAAATTCACCCCTCCACTTT. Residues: CAWSAEQGTNSPLHF.

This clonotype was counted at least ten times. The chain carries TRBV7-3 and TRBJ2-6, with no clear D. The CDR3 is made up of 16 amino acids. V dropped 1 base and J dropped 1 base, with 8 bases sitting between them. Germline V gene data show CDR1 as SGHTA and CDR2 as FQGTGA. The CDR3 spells CASSLRPPSGANVLTF. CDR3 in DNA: TGTGCCAGCAGCTTAAGGCCCCCATCTGGGGCCAACGTCCTGACTTTC.

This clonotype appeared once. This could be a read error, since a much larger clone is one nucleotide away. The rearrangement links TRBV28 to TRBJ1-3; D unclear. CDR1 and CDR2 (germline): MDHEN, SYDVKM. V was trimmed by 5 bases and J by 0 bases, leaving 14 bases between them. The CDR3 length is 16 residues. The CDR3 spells CASSPCSAGSGNTIYF. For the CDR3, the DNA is TGTGCCAGCAGTCCCTGTTCCGCAGGCTCTGGAAACACCATATATTTT.

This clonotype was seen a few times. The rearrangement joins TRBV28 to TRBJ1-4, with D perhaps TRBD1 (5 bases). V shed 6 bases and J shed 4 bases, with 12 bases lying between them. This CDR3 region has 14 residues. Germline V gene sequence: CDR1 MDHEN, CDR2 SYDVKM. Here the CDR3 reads CASSRGTDNEKLFF. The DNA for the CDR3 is TGTGCCAGCAGCCGAGGGACGGATAATGAAAAACTGTTTTTT.

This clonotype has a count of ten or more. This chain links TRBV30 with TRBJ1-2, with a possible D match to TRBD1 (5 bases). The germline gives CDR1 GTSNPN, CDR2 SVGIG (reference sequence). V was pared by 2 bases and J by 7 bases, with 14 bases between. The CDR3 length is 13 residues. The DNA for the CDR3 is TGTGCCTGGAGTCCAGGCAGGGTCTTTGGCTACACCTTC. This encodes CAWSPGRVFGYTF.

The CDR3 sequence: CASSPDVPGGPSDTQYF. In nucleotides, the CDR3 is TGCGCCAGCAGCCCAGATGTACCGGGAGGGCCCTCAGATACGCAGTATTTT. The rearrangement joins TRBV4-1 to TRBJ2-3; TRBD2 aligns across 8 bases. The length of the CDR3 is 17 residues. Germline CDR1 and CDR2: MGHRA and YSYEKL. After removal of 4 bases from V and 4 bases from J, the junction contained 13 bases not matched to a gene.

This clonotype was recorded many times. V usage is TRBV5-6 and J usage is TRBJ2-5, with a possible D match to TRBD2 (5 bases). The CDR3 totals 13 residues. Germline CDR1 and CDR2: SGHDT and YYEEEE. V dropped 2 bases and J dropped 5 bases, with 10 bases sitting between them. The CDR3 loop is CASSFYGIETQYF. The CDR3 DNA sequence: TGTGCCAGCAGCTTCTACGGGATCGAGACCCAGTACTTC.

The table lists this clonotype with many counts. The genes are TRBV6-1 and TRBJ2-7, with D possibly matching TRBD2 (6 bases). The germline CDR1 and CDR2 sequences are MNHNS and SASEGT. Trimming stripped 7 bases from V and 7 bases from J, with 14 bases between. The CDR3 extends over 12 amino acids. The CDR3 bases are TGTGCCAGCACAGGCCCGGCGGGGGAGCAGTACTTC. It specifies CASTGPAGEQYF.

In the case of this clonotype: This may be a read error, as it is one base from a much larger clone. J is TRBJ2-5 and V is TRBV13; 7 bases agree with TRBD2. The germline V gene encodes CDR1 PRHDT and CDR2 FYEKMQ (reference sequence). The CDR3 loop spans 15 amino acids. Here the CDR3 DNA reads TGTGCCAGCAGCTTGGCTGCGGGAGAAAAAGAGGCCCAGTACTTC. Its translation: CASSLAAGEKEAQYF.

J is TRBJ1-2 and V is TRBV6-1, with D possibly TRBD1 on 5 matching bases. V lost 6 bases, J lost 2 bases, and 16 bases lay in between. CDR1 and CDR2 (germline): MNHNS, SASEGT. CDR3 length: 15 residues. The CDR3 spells CASRKTETINYGYTF. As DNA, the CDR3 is TGTGCCAGCAGAAAGACAGAAACTATCAACTATGGCTACACCTTC.

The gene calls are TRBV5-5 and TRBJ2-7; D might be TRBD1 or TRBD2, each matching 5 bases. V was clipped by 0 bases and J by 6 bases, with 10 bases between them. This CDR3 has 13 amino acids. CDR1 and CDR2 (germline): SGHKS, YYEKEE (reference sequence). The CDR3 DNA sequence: TGTGCCAGCAGCTTGGTATCCGGGGCCGAGCAGTACTTC. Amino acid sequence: CASSLVSGAEQYF. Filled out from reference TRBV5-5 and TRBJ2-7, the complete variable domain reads DAGVTQSPTHLIKTRGQQVTLRCSPISGHKSVSWYQQVLGQGPQFIFQYYEKEERGRGNFPDRFSARQFPNYSSELNVNALLLGDSALYLCASSLVSGAEQYFGPGTRLTVT.

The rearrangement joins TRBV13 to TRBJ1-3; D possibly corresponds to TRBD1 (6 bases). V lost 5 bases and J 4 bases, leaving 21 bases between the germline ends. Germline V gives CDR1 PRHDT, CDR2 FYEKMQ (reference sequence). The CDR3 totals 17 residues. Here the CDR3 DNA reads TGTGCCAGCAGCCCAAAAGTGGAACAGGGCATCGGAAACACCATATATTTT. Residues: CASSPKVEQGIGNTIYF.